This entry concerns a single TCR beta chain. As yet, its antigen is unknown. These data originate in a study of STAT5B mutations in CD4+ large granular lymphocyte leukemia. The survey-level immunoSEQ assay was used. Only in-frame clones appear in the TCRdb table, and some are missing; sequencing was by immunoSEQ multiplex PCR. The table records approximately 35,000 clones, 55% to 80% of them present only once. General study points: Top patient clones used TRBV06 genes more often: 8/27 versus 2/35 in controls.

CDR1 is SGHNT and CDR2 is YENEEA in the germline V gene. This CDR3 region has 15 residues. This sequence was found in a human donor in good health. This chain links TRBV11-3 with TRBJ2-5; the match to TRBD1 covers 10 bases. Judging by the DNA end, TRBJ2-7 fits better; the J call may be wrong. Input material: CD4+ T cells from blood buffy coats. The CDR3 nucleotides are TGTGCCAGCAGCCCTTACCGGGACAGGGGCCACGAGCAGTACTTC. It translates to CASSPYRDRGHEQYF.